This is a list of T cell receptor beta chains from one sample in a study of neurological immune-mediated disorders. MiXCR, run by TCRdb on the 5' RACE reads, gives a single entry per CDR3 protein. This table holds about 87,000 distinct CDR3 sequences, under 4.5% found once. The sequenced sample consisted of PBMCs. The receptors here all came from a woman aged 50 to 60 with multiple sclerosis. Both conserved end residues are part of each CDR3. D genes are given only for firm matches. Expanded clones are given a class, and other clones once, few, many or no size at all.

cdr3_nt: TGTGCCAGCAGCTTAAGGGGGATAGGGAGACCTCCCCTGGGGAACACTGAAGCTTTCTTT; cdr3_aa: CASSLRGIGRPPLGNTEAFF; clone_size: many; v_call: TRBV11-2; j_call: TRBJ1-1; d_call: .
cdr3_nt: TGTGCCAGCAGTTCAGGGGGACGAGTTGACTCCTACGAGCAGTACTTC; cdr3_aa: CASSSGGRVDSYEQYF; clone_size: many; v_call: TRBV12-3/TRBV12-4; j_call: TRBJ2-7; d_call: TRBD1
cdr3_nt: TGCAGCGTTGAAGATGGTACATACTCTGGAAACACCATATATTTT; cdr3_aa: CSVEDGTYSGNTIYF; clone_size: many; v_call: TRBV29-1; j_call: TRBJ1-3; d_call: .
cdr3_nt: TGTGCCAGCAGCGTCCCCGGCACTGAAGCTTTCTTT; cdr3_aa: CASSVPGTEAFF; clone_size: many; v_call: TRBV9; j_call: TRBJ1-1; d_call: .
cdr3_nt: TGTGCCAGCCGGACACTACCCGGGGAGCTGTTTTTT; cdr3_aa: CASRTLPGELFF; clone_size: many; v_call: TRBV19; j_call: TRBJ2-2; d_call: .
cdr3_nt: TGCGCCAGCAGCCCCGTGCCGGGGGCCTACAATGAGCAGTTCTTC; cdr3_aa: CASSPVPGAYNEQFF; clone_size: .; v_call: TRBV4-3; j_call: TRBJ2-1; d_call: .
cdr3_nt: TGTGCCAGCAGCTTTAACCGACAGGGATCTCGATATCAGCCCCAGCATTTT; cdr3_aa: CASSFNRQGSRYQPQHF; clone_size: many; v_call: TRBV7-8; j_call: TRBJ1-5; d_call: TRBD1
cdr3_nt: TGCGCCAGCAGCTGGAGGGGAGACCTTGTTGAGCAGTACTTC; cdr3_aa: CASSWRGDLVEQYF; clone_size: many; v_call: TRBV5-1; j_call: TRBJ2-7; d_call: .
cdr3_nt: TGTGCCAGCAGGAAGATCAATTCCGCCTACGAGCAGTACTTC; cdr3_aa: CASRKINSAYEQYF; clone_size: many; v_call: TRBV6-2/TRBV6-3; j_call: TRBJ2-7; d_call: .
cdr3_nt: TGCAGTGCTAGTGGGGGGCTCGCTCAGGGGGAGCAGTTCTTC; cdr3_aa: CSASGGLAQGEQFF; clone_size: few; v_call: TRBV20-1; j_call: TRBJ2-1; d_call: .
cdr3_nt: TGCGCCAGCAGCTGGGGGACAGGGCGGGATGAGCAGTTCTTC; cdr3_aa: CASSWGTGRDEQFF; clone_size: many; v_call: TRBV5-1; j_call: TRBJ2-1; d_call: TRBD1
cdr3_nt: TGTGCCAGCAGCCCCGGCATGGCCGGAGGCTACACCTTC; cdr3_aa: CASSPGMAGGYTF; clone_size: many; v_call: TRBV7-2; j_call: TRBJ1-2; d_call: .
cdr3_nt: TGTGCCAGCAGTCCACTAGCGGGGGGCCCCGCGGGGCAGTACTTC; cdr3_aa: CASSPLAGGPAGQYF; clone_size: many; v_call: TRBV3-1; j_call: TRBJ2-7; d_call: TRBD2
cdr3_nt: TGTGCCAGCAGCTACCGGGGACAGGCAGGCTATGGCTACACCTTC; cdr3_aa: CASSYRGQAGYGYTF; clone_size: many; v_call: TRBV6-5; j_call: TRBJ1-2; d_call: TRBD1
cdr3_nt: TGTGCCAGCAGTTACGACCACAATCAGCCCCAGCATTTT; cdr3_aa: CASSYDHNQPQHF; clone_size: many; v_call: TRBV6-2/TRBV6-3; j_call: TRBJ1-5; d_call: .
cdr3_nt: TGTGCCAGCATATCCCCCGGACAGAACACTGAAGCTTTCTTT; cdr3_aa: CASISPGQNTEAFF; clone_size: many; v_call: TRBV28; j_call: TRBJ1-1; d_call: .
cdr3_nt: TGTGCCAGCAGTTACCCCGGTCAGCCCCAGCATTTT; cdr3_aa: CASSYPGQPQHF; clone_size: many; v_call: TRBV6-5; j_call: TRBJ1-5; d_call: .
cdr3_nt: TGTGCCACCAGCAGAGGAACAGGGAACAATGAGCAGTTCTTC; cdr3_aa: CATSRGTGNNEQFF; clone_size: many; v_call: TRBV15; j_call: TRBJ2-1; d_call: .
cdr3_nt: TGTGCCAGCGGATATGCGAACTACGAGCAGTACTTC; cdr3_aa: CASGYANYEQYF; clone_size: many; v_call: TRBV5-6; j_call: TRBJ2-7; d_call: .
cdr3_nt: TGTGCCAGCAGCTTGAAAGGGGTAGGCTACGAGCAGTACTTC; cdr3_aa: CASSLKGVGYEQYF; clone_size: many; v_call: TRBV5-5; j_call: TRBJ2-7; d_call: .
cdr3_nt: TGTGCCAGCAGCTTTGGCGGGGGCCCTAATGAGCAGTTCTTC; cdr3_aa: CASSFGGGPNEQFF; clone_size: .; v_call: TRBV7-3; j_call: TRBJ2-1; d_call: .
cdr3_nt: TGTGCCAGCAGCTTTGAGGGGGGGCTCGGTGGTGAAGCTTTCTTT; cdr3_aa: CASSFEGGLGGEAFF; clone_size: many; v_call: TRBV7-9; j_call: TRBJ1-1; d_call: .
cdr3_nt: TGTGCCAGCGGAGAAACCCCTAACAATGAGCAGTTCTTC; cdr3_aa: CASGETPNNEQFF; clone_size: many; v_call: TRBV12-3/TRBV12-4; j_call: TRBJ2-1; d_call: .
cdr3_nt: TGTGCCAGCAATTCCTCCAGCGGGGGGGCTTCCTACAATGAGCAGTTCTTC; cdr3_aa: CASNSSSGGASYNEQFF; clone_size: .; v_call: TRBV28; j_call: TRBJ2-1; d_call: TRBD2
cdr3_nt: TGCGCCAGCAGCCCCCGTGGGCTTACCGCGGTGGAGCAGTTCTTC; cdr3_aa: CASSPRGLTAVEQFF; clone_size: many; v_call: TRBV4-3; j_call: TRBJ2-1; d_call: .
cdr3_nt: TGTGCCAGCAGCAGAAATCCAGGCTACGAGCAGTACTTC; cdr3_aa: CASSRNPGYEQYF; clone_size: many; v_call: TRBV7-2; j_call: TRBJ2-7; d_call: .
cdr3_nt: TGCAGCGTTGAAGGGGGGGACAGCCATAATTGGAATGAGCAGTTCTTC; cdr3_aa: CSVEGGDSHNWNEQFF; clone_size: many; v_call: TRBV29-1; j_call: TRBJ2-1; d_call: .
cdr3_nt: TGTGCCAGCAGCTTGTGGGCGGGAGCTAGCACAGATACGCAGTATTTT; cdr3_aa: CASSLWAGASTDTQYF; clone_size: many; v_call: TRBV5-5; j_call: TRBJ2-3; d_call: TRBD2
cdr3_nt: TGTGCCAGCAGTTACTCGGGTGGGGGAGGGTCCCTCGAGCAGTACTTC; cdr3_aa: CASSYSGGGGSLEQYF; clone_size: many; v_call: TRBV6-5; j_call: TRBJ2-7; d_call: TRBD2
cdr3_nt: TGTGCCAGCAGTCTAGGGTTCGCCGGGGAGCTGTTTTTT; cdr3_aa: CASSLGFAGELFF; clone_size: many; v_call: TRBV12-3/TRBV12-4; j_call: TRBJ2-2; d_call: .
cdr3_nt: TGTGCCAGCAGTTACGATTATGGACGTCGAGCTGGAAACACCATATATTTT; cdr3_aa: CASSYDYGRRAGNTIYF; clone_size: many; v_call: TRBV6-5; j_call: TRBJ1-3; d_call: .
cdr3_nt: TGCAGTGCTAGAGGAGATACCTACGAGCAGTACTTC; cdr3_aa: CSARGDTYEQYF; clone_size: many; v_call: TRBV20-1; j_call: TRBJ2-7; d_call: .
cdr3_nt: TGTGCCAGTAGTAGACTAGCAGGCAATAATGAGCAGTTCTTC; cdr3_aa: CASSRLAGNNEQFF; clone_size: many; v_call: TRBV19; j_call: TRBJ2-1; d_call: TRBD2
cdr3_nt: TGCGCCAGCAGCCCAGCGGGGGCCACAGATACGCAGTATTTT; cdr3_aa: CASSPAGATDTQYF; clone_size: many; v_call: TRBV4-3; j_call: TRBJ2-3; d_call: TRBD2
cdr3_nt: TGTGCCAGCAGCCTTTCTAGCGGGGGGGCCGGTACGCAGTATTTT; cdr3_aa: CASSLSSGGAGTQYF; clone_size: many; v_call: TRBV7-2; j_call: TRBJ2-3; d_call: TRBD2
cdr3_nt: TGCGCCAGCAGCCCGGGGACCGTCATAACCTACGAGCAGTACTTC; cdr3_aa: CASSPGTVITYEQYF; clone_size: many; v_call: TRBV5-1; j_call: TRBJ2-7; d_call: .
cdr3_nt: TGCGCCAGCAGCCTACAGACTAGCGGGGGCCCTTTGTACAATGAGCAGTTCTTC; cdr3_aa: CASSLQTSGGPLYNEQFF; clone_size: many; v_call: TRBV5-1; j_call: TRBJ2-1; d_call: TRBD2
cdr3_nt: TGTGCCAGCACCAGACAGGGAGAGCAGCCCCAGCATTTT; cdr3_aa: CASTRQGEQPQHF; clone_size: many; v_call: TRBV7-2; j_call: TRBJ1-5; d_call: TRBD1
cdr3_nt: TGTGCCAGCAGCAACGTCGGGGGCACAGATACGCAGTATTTT; cdr3_aa: CASSNVGGTDTQYF; clone_size: medium-sized; v_call: TRBV6-5; j_call: TRBJ2-3; d_call: .
cdr3_nt: TGTGCCAGCTCTGCTGATCCCGTGGGTGAAGCTTTCTTT; cdr3_aa: CASSADPVGEAFF; clone_size: many; v_call: TRBV18; j_call: TRBJ1-1; d_call: .
cdr3_nt: TGTGCCAGCTCACCTGCAGGGGCGAACACCGGGGAGCTGTTTTTT; cdr3_aa: CASSPAGANTGELFF; clone_size: many; v_call: TRBV18; j_call: TRBJ2-2; d_call: .
cdr3_nt: TGTGCCAGCACCCTACTAGCGTTAAGCGATACGCAGTATTTT; cdr3_aa: CASTLLALSDTQYF; clone_size: many; v_call: TRBV12-3/TRBV12-4; j_call: TRBJ2-3; d_call: TRBD2
cdr3_nt: TGCGCCAGCAGTCCCTCTTTTGATGAGCAGTTCTTC; cdr3_aa: CASSPSFDEQFF; clone_size: many; v_call: TRBV5-1; j_call: TRBJ2-1; d_call: .
cdr3_nt: TGCAGTGCTAGTGTTCCCAACAATCAGCCCCAGCATTTT; cdr3_aa: CSASVPNNQPQHF; clone_size: many; v_call: TRBV20-1; j_call: TRBJ1-5; d_call: .
cdr3_nt: TGCAGTGCGAGAACTACAGGGAACACCGGGGAGCTGTTTTTT; cdr3_aa: CSARTTGNTGELFF; clone_size: many; v_call: TRBV20-1; j_call: TRBJ2-2; d_call: .
cdr3_nt: TGTGCCATCAGTGGCCCCGCGGGGGGCCGAAATAATGAGCAGTTCTTC; cdr3_aa: CAISGPAGGRNNEQFF; clone_size: many; v_call: TRBV10-3; j_call: TRBJ2-1; d_call: TRBD2
cdr3_nt: TGCAGTGCTAGACCCCGCCTGGGGGTCTCCTACAATGAGCAGTTCTTC; cdr3_aa: CSARPRLGVSYNEQFF; clone_size: many; v_call: TRBV20-1; j_call: TRBJ2-1; d_call: .
cdr3_nt: TGTGCCAGTAGCAGGACAGGGGGGAGAAACTACAATGAGCAGTTCTTC; cdr3_aa: CASSRTGGRNYNEQFF; clone_size: many; v_call: TRBV19; j_call: TRBJ2-1; d_call: TRBD1
cdr3_nt: TGTGCCAGCAGCTTAGCGTTAGGGGGCAGGGCCTACGAGCAGTACTTC; cdr3_aa: CASSLALGGRAYEQYF; clone_size: .; v_call: TRBV7-6; j_call: TRBJ2-7; d_call: TRBD1
cdr3_nt: TGCGCCAGCAGCGCTGGGACAGGGCCGTACTACGAGCAGTACTTC; cdr3_aa: CASSAGTGPYYEQYF; clone_size: many; v_call: TRBV5-1; j_call: TRBJ2-7; d_call: TRBD1
cdr3_nt: TGTGCCAGCAGCCGGGGCCTGAATGAAAAACTGTTTTTT; cdr3_aa: CASSRGLNEKLFF; clone_size: many; v_call: TRBV7-2; j_call: TRBJ1-4; d_call: .
cdr3_nt: TGTGCCAGCAGGGCCCAGCCACTTGGGGTGACAGATACGCAGTATTTT; cdr3_aa: CASRAQPLGVTDTQYF; clone_size: many; v_call: TRBV12-3/TRBV12-4; j_call: TRBJ2-3; d_call: .
cdr3_nt: TGCGCCAGCAGCCCCCAGGGGGTAGGTATGAACACTGAAGCTTTCTTT; cdr3_aa: CASSPQGVGMNTEAFF; clone_size: many; v_call: TRBV4-3; j_call: TRBJ1-1; d_call: TRBD1